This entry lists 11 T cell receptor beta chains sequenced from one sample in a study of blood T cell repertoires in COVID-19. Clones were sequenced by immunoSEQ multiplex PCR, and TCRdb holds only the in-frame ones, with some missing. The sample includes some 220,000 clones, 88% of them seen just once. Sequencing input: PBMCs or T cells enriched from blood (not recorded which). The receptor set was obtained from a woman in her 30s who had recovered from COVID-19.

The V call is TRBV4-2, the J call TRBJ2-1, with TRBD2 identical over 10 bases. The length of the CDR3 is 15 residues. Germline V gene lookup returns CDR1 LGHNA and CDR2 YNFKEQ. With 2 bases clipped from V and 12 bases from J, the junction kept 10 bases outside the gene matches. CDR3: CASSQSLAGALGQFF. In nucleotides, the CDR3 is TGTGCCAGCAGCCAATCCCTAGCGGGGGCCCTCGGGCAGTTCTTC.

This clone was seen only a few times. The CDR3 DNA reads as TGTGCCAGCAGCCAGCAAGGAGGGGCCCACAATCAGCCCCAGCATTTT. As protein: CASSQQGGAHNQPQHF. V gene TRBV4-2 combines with J gene TRBJ1-5, with a possible D match to TRBD1 (5 bases). CDR1 and CDR2 from the germline V gene are LGHNA and YNFKEQ. Trimming left V 3 bases short and J 3 bases short, with 15 bases between. The CDR3 has 16 residues.

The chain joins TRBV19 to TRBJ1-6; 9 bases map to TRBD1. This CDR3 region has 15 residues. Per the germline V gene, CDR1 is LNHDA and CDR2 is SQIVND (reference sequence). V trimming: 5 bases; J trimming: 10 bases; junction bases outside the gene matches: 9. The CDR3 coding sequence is TGTGCCAGTAGTTTATCGTCGACAGGGGGATCACCCCTCCACTTT. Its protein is CASSLSSTGGSPLHF.

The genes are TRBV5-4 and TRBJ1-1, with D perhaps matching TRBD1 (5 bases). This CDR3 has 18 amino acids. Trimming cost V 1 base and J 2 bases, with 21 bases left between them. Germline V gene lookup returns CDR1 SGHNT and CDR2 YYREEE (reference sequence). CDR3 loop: CASSLNRQGSLYNTEAFF. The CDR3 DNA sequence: TGTGCCAGCAGCTTGAATCGCCAGGGCTCTCTCTATAACACTGAAGCTTTCTTT.

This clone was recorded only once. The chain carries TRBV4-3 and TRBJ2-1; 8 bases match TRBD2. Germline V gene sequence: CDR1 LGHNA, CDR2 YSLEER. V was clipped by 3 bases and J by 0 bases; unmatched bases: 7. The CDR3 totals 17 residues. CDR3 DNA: TGCGCCAGCAGCCAGGTAGCGGGACAAAGCTCCTACAATGAGCAGTTCTTC. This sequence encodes CASSQVAGQSSYNEQFF.

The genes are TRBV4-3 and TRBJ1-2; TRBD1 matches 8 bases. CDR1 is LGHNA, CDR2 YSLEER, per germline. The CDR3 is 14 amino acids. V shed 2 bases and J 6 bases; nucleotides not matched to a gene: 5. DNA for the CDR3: TGCGCCAGCAGCCAACGGACAGGGAAGGATGGCTACACCTTC. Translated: CASSQRTGKDGYTF.

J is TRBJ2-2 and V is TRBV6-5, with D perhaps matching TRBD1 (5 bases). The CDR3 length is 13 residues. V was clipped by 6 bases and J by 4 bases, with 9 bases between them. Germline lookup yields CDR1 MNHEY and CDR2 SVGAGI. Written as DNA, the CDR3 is TGTGCCAGCAGCACAGGCTCCACCGGGGAGCTGTTTTTT. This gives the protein CASSTGSTGELFF.

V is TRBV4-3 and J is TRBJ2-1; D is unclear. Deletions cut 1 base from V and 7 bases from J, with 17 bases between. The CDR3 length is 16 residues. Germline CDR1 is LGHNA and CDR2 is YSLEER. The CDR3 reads CASSQAWPETGNEQFF. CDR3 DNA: TGCGCCAGCAGCCAAGCTTGGCCAGAGACTGGGAATGAGCAGTTCTTC.

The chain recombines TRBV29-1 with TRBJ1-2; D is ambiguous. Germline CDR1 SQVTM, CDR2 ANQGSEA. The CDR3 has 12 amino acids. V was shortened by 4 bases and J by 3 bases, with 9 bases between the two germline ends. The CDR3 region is CSVAERDYGYTF. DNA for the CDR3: TGCAGCGTTGCCGAGAGGGACTATGGCTACACCTTC.

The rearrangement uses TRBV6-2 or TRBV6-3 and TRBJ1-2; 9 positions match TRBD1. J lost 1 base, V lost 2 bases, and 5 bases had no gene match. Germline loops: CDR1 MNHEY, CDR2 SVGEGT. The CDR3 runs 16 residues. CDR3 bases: TGTGCCAGCAGTTACAGGGGGGACAGGGTTAACTATGGCTACACCTTC. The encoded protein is CASSYRGDRVNYGYTF.

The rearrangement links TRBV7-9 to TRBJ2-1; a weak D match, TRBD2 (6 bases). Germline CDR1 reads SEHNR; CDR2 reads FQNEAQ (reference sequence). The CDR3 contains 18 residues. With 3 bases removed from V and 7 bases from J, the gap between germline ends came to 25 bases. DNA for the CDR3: TGTGCCAGCAGCTTGGCGGGGACTCGGGGCACTGCAAGGAATGAGCAGTTCTTC. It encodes CASSLAGTRGTARNEQFF.